This T cell receptor beta chain was captured in a study of blood T cell repertoires in COVID-19. In germline, CDR1 is GTSNPN, CDR2 SVGIG (reference sequence). The V end lost 8 bases, the J end lost 2 bases, and 16 bases lay between the germline ends. This CDR3 has 13 amino acids. Data came from immunoSEQ multiplex PCR; TCRdb stores just in-frame clones and leaves some out. This sample has 60,000 to 90,000 clones, with around 88% found just once. This receptor was identified in an elderly woman with active or convalescent COVID-19. This sequence joins TRBV30 and TRBJ2-7, with D possibly TRBD1 on 7 matching bases. Sequencing input: peripheral blood. CDR3 loop: CAGNRGGTYEQYF. The CDR3 DNA reads as TGTGCCGGGAACAGGGGAGGTACCTACGAGCAGTACTTC.